The sequence of this T cell receptor (beta chain) was determined in a study of shared clonotypes between healthy human individuals. This clone was seen once. The study ran the assay at deep level. Sequencing was performed with immunoSEQ multiplex PCR; in TCRdb, only in-frame clones are kept and a portion is missing. This table has 550,000 to 650,000 clones, approximately 96% appearing once. Trimming stripped 0 bases from V and 6 bases from J, with 11 bases between. This CDR3 contains 14 residues. The germline CDR1 and CDR2 sequences are SQVTM and ANQGSEA. Naive-designated CD8 cells lacked CD45RO, were positively enriched for CCR7, and omitted terminally differentiated effector memory CD45RA+ cells.

The sequenced sample consisted of naive CD8+ T cells sorted from blood. The chain recombines TRBV29-1 with TRBJ2-2; D perhaps matches TRBD2 (5 bases). This TCR derives from a woman under 40 in good health. The CDR3 nucleotides are TGCAGCGTTGAAGATTCGGGATGGCCCGGGGAGCTGTTTTTT. This encodes CSVEDSGWPGELFF.